These 27 T cell receptor beta chains came from one sample sequenced in a study of a mutant IDH1 vaccine in newly diagnosed glioma. Time point described: week 47, end of study. Every vaccine dose comprised 300 ug of mutant IDH1 20-mer peptide plus topical imiquimod. Libraries were prepared by immunoSEQ multiplex PCR; TCRdb keeps only in-frame clonotypes and omits some of them. The data hold roughly 56,000 clones, with roughly 76% observed a single time. These receptors have no identified antigens. The source material was PBMCs, sampled from a glioma patient whose treatment included an IDH1 peptide vaccine. All receptors derive from a man aged 50 or older with glioma.

The chain recombines TRBV9 with TRBJ2-3; 7 nucleotides align to TRBD2. V lost 4 bases and J lost 6; bases outside the gene matches: 8. This CDR3 spans 14 amino acids. The germline CDR1 and CDR2 sequences are SGDLS and YYNGEE. CDR3 nucleotides: TGTGCCAGCAGCCCTCGCGGGGGAGGGGATACGCAGTATTTT. Protein product: CASSPRGGGDTQYF.

The chain joins TRBV13 to TRBJ2-7; 7 nucleotides line up with TRBD2. Germline V CDR1 and CDR2: PRHDT, FYEKMQ (reference sequence). After removal of 3 bases from V and 11 bases from J, the junction contained 10 bases not matched to a gene. This CDR3 spans 13 amino acids. CDR3 DNA: TGTGCCAGCAGCTTGGATAAGGGCCGGGAGGAGTACTTC. This translates into CASSLDKGREEYF.

The chain joins TRBV5-1 to TRBJ1-2, with a possible D match to TRBD1 (5 bases). Germline assignment: CDR1 SGHRS and CDR2 YFSETQ. This CDR3 spans 15 amino acids. Trimming removed 3 bases from V and 2 bases from J, with 14 bases in between. In nucleotides, the CDR3 is TGCGCCAGCAGCTCGGGGGGGAGAGAAAACTATGGCTACACCTTC. Translation gives CASSSGGRENYGYTF.

The chain links TRBV30 to TRBJ2-2; perhaps TRBD1 as D (6 bases). CDR1 is GTSNPN and CDR2 is SVGIG in the germline V gene (reference sequence). The V end lost 7 bases, the J end lost 7 bases, and 16 bases lay between the germline ends. This CDR3 is built from 13 residues. The CDR3 DNA is TGTGCCTTCCTCTTCAGGGGTCTCGGGGAGCTGTTTTTT. This encodes CAFLFRGLGELFF.

This clone was seen only a few times. This sequence joins TRBV10-3 and TRBJ2-5; possible D gene TRBD2, 5 bases. In germline, CDR1 is ENHRY, CDR2 SYGVKD. The germline V and J ends were trimmed by 3 bases and 5 bases, with 10 bases remaining between them. The CDR3 sequence is 13 residues long. CDR3: CAISDGETETQYF. Written as DNA, the CDR3 is TGTGCCATCAGTGACGGGGAAACGGAGACCCAGTACTTC.

The chain carries TRBV7-6 and TRBJ2-2; a weak D match, TRBD2 (6 bases). CDR1 SGHVS and CDR2 FNYEAQ come from the germline V gene. This CDR3 contains 13 residues. Trimming stripped 0 bases from V and 7 bases from J, with 6 bases between. The CDR3 sequence is CASSLATSGELFF. The DNA for the CDR3 is TGTGCCAGCAGCTTAGCGACTAGCGGGGAGCTGTTTTTT. The complete variable domain, with remaining parts taken from reference TRBV7-6 and TRBJ2-2, reads GAGVSQSPRYKVTKRGQDVALRCDPISGHVSLYWYRQALGQGPEFLTYFNYEAQQDKSGLPNDRFSAERPEGSISTLTIQRTEQRDSAMYRCASSLATSGELFFGEGSRLTVL.

The rearrangement links TRBV30 to TRBJ1-5; D is perhaps TRBD1 (5 bases). This CDR3 is 13 amino acids long. CDR1 GTSNPN and CDR2 SVGIG come from the germline V gene (reference sequence). V was cut by 1 base and J by 5 bases, with 9 bases left in between. The CDR3 DNA is TGTGCCTGGAGTGGGGGGTCGTATCAGCCCCAGCATTTT. The encoded protein is CAWSGGSYQPQHF. Full variable domain (remainder filled in from reference TRBV30 and TRBJ1-5): SQTIHQWPATLVQPVGSPLSLECTVEGTSNPNLYWYRQAAGRGLQLLFYSVGIGQISSEVPQNLSASRPQDRQFILSSKKLLLSDSGFYLCAWSGGSYQPQHFGDGTRLSIL.

The chain couples TRBV4-1 to TRBJ1-2; 8 bases match TRBD1. The ends lost 3 bases at V and 4 bases at J; junction bases unmatched: 10. This CDR3 contains 16 residues. Looked up from germline, CDR1 is MGHRA and CDR2 is YSYEKL. The CDR3 region is CASSQGTGILVYGYTF. The CDR3 nucleotides are TGCGCCAGCAGCCAGGGGACAGGAATCTTGGTCTATGGCTACACCTTC.

This chain connects TRBV9 to TRBJ2-2; D is perhaps TRBD1 (5 bases). With 0 bases removed from V and 3 bases from J, the gap between germline ends came to 6 bases. This CDR3 contains 14 residues. CDR1 is SGDLS, CDR2 YYNGEE, per germline. The DNA of the CDR3 is TGTGCCAGCAGCGTAGTAGGGGACACCGGGGAGCTGTTTTTT. Its translation: CASSVVGDTGELFF.

The chain couples TRBV4-2 to TRBJ1-5; D gene unclear. Trimming pared 0 bases from V and 6 bases from J, leaving 15 bases between. Germline lookup yields CDR1 LGHNA and CDR2 YNFKEQ. This CDR3 has 16 residues. CDR3 sequence: CASSQDEEASGQPQHF. For the CDR3, the DNA is TGTGCCAGCAGCCAAGACGAGGAGGCATCAGGTCAGCCCCAGCATTTT.

This chain joins TRBV9 and TRBJ2-2, with D possibly TRBD1 on 5 matching bases. The CDR3 length is 15 residues. V shed 1 base and J shed 2 bases, with 9 bases lying between them. CDR1 and CDR2 (germline): SGDLS, YYNGEE. In DNA form, the CDR3 reads TGTGCCAGCAGCGTAACTACAGGCAACACCGGGGAGCTGTTTTTT. Translated: CASSVTTGNTGELFF.

This sequence joins TRBV7-9 and TRBJ2-3; no definite D call. Trimming pared 0 bases from V and 1 base from J, leaving 5 bases between. The germline V gene encodes CDR1 SEHNR and CDR2 FQNEAQ (reference sequence). This CDR3 is built from 14 residues. The CDR3, as DNA: TGTGCCAGCAGCTTAGCGACGGGCACAGATACGCAGTATTTT. This sequence encodes CASSLATGTDTQYF.

This chain connects TRBV19 to TRBJ2-7, with a weak D call TRBD2 (6 bases). CDR1 is LNHDA, CDR2 SQIVND, per germline (reference sequence). Trimming cost V 6 bases and J 2 bases, with 8 bases left between them. The CDR3 runs to 12 residues. The CDR3 DNA reads TGTGCCAGTAGGGGAGGCCCCTACGAGCAGTACTTC. Its translation: CASRGGPYEQYF.

This clone has only a few counts. The chain joins TRBV2 to TRBJ2-1; 10 bases are a match to TRBD1. The CDR3 contains 15 residues. Germline CDR1 reads SNHLY; CDR2 reads FYNNEI. V gave up 5 bases and J gave up 7 bases; unmatched junction bases: 8. This chain's CDR3 is CASSLLGQGRNEQFF. CDR3 nucleotides: TGTGCCAGCAGTCTATTGGGACAGGGGAGGAATGAGCAGTTCTTC. The full variable domain, rest sourced from reference TRBV2 and TRBJ2-1, is EPEVTQTPSHQVTQMGQEVILRCVPISNHLYFYWYRQILGQKVEFLVSFYNNEISEKSEIFDDQFSVERPDGSNFTLKIRSTKLEDSAMYFCASSLLGQGRNEQFFGPGTRLTVL.

The chain has TRBV9 and TRBJ1-5, with 8 positions matching TRBD1. Germline CDR1 and CDR2: SGDLS and YYNGEE. Trimming removed 0 bases from V and 4 bases from J; junction bases left unmatched: 0. The CDR3 is made up of 14 amino acids. As DNA, the CDR3 is TGTGCCAGCAGCGTAGGACAGGGGAATCAGCCCCAGCATTTT. Its protein is CASSVGQGNQPQHF.

The chain employs TRBV2 and TRBJ2-7, with a weak D call TRBD1 (6 bases). CDR3 length equals 14 residues. Germline V gene lookup returns CDR1 SNHLY and CDR2 FYNNEI. V gave up 5 bases and J gave up 0 bases, with 11 bases separating them. The CDR3 sequence is CASSWTESSYEQYF. CDR3 nucleotide sequence: TGTGCCAGCAGTTGGACAGAGAGCTCCTACGAGCAGTACTTC. The variable domain in full, completed from reference TRBV2 and TRBJ2-7, reads EPEVTQTPSHQVTQMGQEVILRCVPISNHLYFYWYRQILGQKVEFLVSFYNNEISEKSEIFDDQFSVERPDGSNFTLKIRSTKLEDSAMYFCASSWTESSYEQYFGPGTRLTVT.

This clone was observed a few times. The chain recombines TRBV30 with TRBJ2-1, with D perhaps matching TRBD1 (5 bases). The V and J ends lost 2 bases and 2 bases respectively, with 10 bases between them. The CDR3 covers 14 residues. CDR1 and CDR2 from the germline V gene are GTSNPN and SVGIG (reference sequence). The CDR3 region is CAWSRPGPYNEQFF. The CDR3 coding sequence is TGTGCCTGGAGTAGGCCAGGGCCCTACAATGAGCAGTTCTTC.

The chain recombines TRBV6-5 with TRBJ2-3; D is uncertain. Per germline, CDR1 MNHEY and CDR2 SVGAGI. Trimming removed 0 bases from V and 3 bases from J, with 7 bases in between. This CDR3 comprises 14 residues. The CDR3 coding sequence is TGTGCCAGCAGTTACTCGGCCACGACAGATACGCAGTATTTT. This sequence encodes CASSYSATTDTQYF.

The chain uses TRBV7-6 and TRBJ1-1; D possibly corresponds to TRBD1 (6 bases). V lost 5 bases and J lost 1, with 8 bases in between. The CDR3 has 13 amino acids. The germline gives CDR1 SGHVS, CDR2 FNYEAQ. CDR3 amino acids: CASSQDRNTEAFF. CDR3 sequence (DNA): TGTGCCAGCAGCCAGGACAGGAACACTGAAGCTTTCTTT.

This chain uses TRBV27 with TRBJ1-1; a weak D match, TRBD1 (5 bases). Trimming took 6 bases from V and 1 from J, leaving 9 bases between them. This CDR3 is built from 13 residues. Germline CDR1 and CDR2: MNHEY and SMNVEV (reference sequence). The CDR3, as DNA: TGTGCCAGCAGGGATACAGGGAACACTGAAGCTTTCTTT. Its translation is CASRDTGNTEAFF.

This chain uses TRBV7-9 with TRBJ2-2; TRBD1 aligns across 8 bases. After removal of 5 bases from V and 5 bases from J, the junction contained 4 bases not matched to a gene. This CDR3 region has 14 residues. Germline V gene data show CDR1 as SEHNR and CDR2 as FQNEAQ (reference sequence). The CDR3 DNA follows: TGTGCCAGCAGCCCTGGACAGGGTACCGGGGAGCTGTTTTTT. Translating gives CASSPGQGTGELFF.

The chain uses TRBV4-1 and TRBJ2-5; a possible D gene is TRBD2 (7 bases). The CDR3 sequence is 16 residues long. Per the germline V gene, CDR1 is MGHRA and CDR2 is YSYEKL. V dropped 1 base and J dropped 5 bases, with 17 bases sitting between them. The CDR3 sequence: CASSQGLSGGAETQYF. The CDR3, as DNA: TGCGCCAGCAGCCAAGGCTTAAGTGGGGGGGCCGAGACCCAGTACTTC.

This chain joins TRBV19 and TRBJ2-7; TRBD1 matches at 7 bases. There are 15 residues in the CDR3. Germline trimming cut 6 bases from V and 5 bases from J; bases unmatched to any gene: 13. Germline assignment: CDR1 LNHDA and CDR2 SQIVND (reference sequence). CDR3 amino acids: CASSLDREGYDEQYF. CDR3 DNA sequence: TGTGCCAGTAGCTTAGACAGGGAAGGTTATGACGAGCAGTACTTC.

This clone has just one count. This chain joins TRBV6-5 and TRBJ1-1; D call uncertain. V dropped 5 bases and J dropped 7 bases, with 14 bases sitting between them. CDR1 and CDR2 (germline): MNHEY, SVGAGI. The CDR3 runs to 13 residues. For the CDR3, the DNA is TGTGCCAGCAGTCCAGACGGGGAAAGTGAAGCTTTCTTT. It encodes CASSPDGESEAFF.

The CDR3 protein is CASGSGQPNTEAFF. CDR3 DNA: TGTGCCAGCGGCTCGGGACAACCGAACACTGAAGCTTTCTTT. The rearrangement uses TRBV6-5 and TRBJ1-1; tentative D call: TRBD1 (6 bases). The germline V and J ends were trimmed by 8 bases and 1 base, with 14 bases remaining between them. The CDR3 runs 14 residues. Per germline, CDR1 MNHEY and CDR2 SVGAGI.

This rearrangement joins TRBV6-1 to TRBJ1-5, with 7 bases lining up with TRBD1. The V gene's germline CDR1 is MNHNS and CDR2 SASEGT. This CDR3 contains 13 residues. The junction had 8 bases not matched to a gene; V was cut back by 3 bases and J by 12 bases. The CDR3 loop reads CASSDLLGQVQHF. CDR3 nucleotide sequence: TGTGCCAGCAGTGACTTGCTAGGACAGGTCCAGCATTTT.

The rearrangement links TRBV19 to TRBJ2-2; 7 nucleotides align to TRBD1. The CDR3 has 16 amino acids. The V segment lost 0 bases and the J segment 1 base; nucleotides outside the gene matches: 2. CDR1 LNHDA and CDR2 SQIVND come from the germline V gene (reference sequence). CDR3 amino acids: CASSIERTGNTGELFF. The DNA for the CDR3 is TGTGCCAGTAGTATAGAGAGGACAGGGAACACCGGGGAGCTGTTTTTT.